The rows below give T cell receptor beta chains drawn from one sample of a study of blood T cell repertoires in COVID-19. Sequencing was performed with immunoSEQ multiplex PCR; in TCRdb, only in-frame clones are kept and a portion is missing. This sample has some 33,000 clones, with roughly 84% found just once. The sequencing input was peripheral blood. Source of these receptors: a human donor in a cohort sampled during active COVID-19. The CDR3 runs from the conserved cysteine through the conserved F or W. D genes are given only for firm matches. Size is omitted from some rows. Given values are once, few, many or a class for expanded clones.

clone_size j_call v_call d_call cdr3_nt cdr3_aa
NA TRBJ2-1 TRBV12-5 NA TGTGCTAGTGGTTTGACGGTAGGGAGGAATGAGCAGTTCTTC CASGLTVGRNEQFF
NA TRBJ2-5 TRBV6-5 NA TGTGCCAGCAGTTTGGGTACAGGAGAGACCCAGTACTTC CASSLGTGETQYF
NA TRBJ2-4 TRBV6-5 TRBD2 TGTGCCAGCAGTCCGGGACTAGCGGGAAACATTCAGTACTTC CASSPGLAGNIQYF
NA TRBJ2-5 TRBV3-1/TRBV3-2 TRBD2 TGTGCCAGCAGCCCAGCGGGAAGCGTGGGGGCCCAGTACTTC CASSPAGSVGAQYF
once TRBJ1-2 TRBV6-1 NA TGTGCCAGCAGTGACCTACAGGGTTATGGCTACACCTTC CASSDLQGYGYTF
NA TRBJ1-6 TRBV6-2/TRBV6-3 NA TGTGCCAGCAGCCATCAACAGGGCTCACCCCTCCACTTT CASSHQQGSPLHF
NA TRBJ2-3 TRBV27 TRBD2 TGTGCCAGCAGTTTTCTAACGGGGGGGAGACCAGATACGCAGTATTTT CASSFLTGGRPDTQYF
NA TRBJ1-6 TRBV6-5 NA TGTGCCAGCAGTTACTCGATCCGGGATAATTCACCCCTCCACTTT CASSYSIRDNSPLHF
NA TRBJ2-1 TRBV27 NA TGTGCCAGCATCCTTGGGCATGAGCAGTTCTTC CASILGHEQFF
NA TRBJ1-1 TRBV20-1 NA TGCAGTGCTAGTAGCGGGAGTGAAGCTTTCTTT CSASSGSEAFF
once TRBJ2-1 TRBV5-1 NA TGCGCCAGCAGCATAGGGACAAATGAGCAGTTCTTC CASSIGTNEQFF